This TCR beta chain was retrieved from a study of blood T cell repertoires in COVID-19. Across the study: The United States, Italy and Spain supplied acute and convalescent COVID-19 samples. In each case, the material was cDNA or gDNA derived from T cells, B-cell-depleted T cells, or PBMCs.

Source study methods: Estimates of nucleated cell counts were drawn from the amplification of reference gene primers. Data came from immunoSEQ multiplex PCR; TCRdb stores just in-frame clones and leaves some out. V and J calls and clone size are those listed in that table; D and trimming were worked out from the DNA. The sample consists of a few hundred thousand clones, 70% to 90% of them appearing once. This clone appeared a single time. This TCR was sampled from a man aged 60 to 69 with acute or convalescent COVID-19. What was sequenced was peripheral blood.

CDR3 DNA: TGTGCCAGCAGTTTATTGGGTACAGAACCGAATCAGCCCCAGCATTTT. Amino acid sequence: CASSLLGTEPNQPQHF. The chain carries TRBV27 and TRBJ1-5, with unresolved D. This CDR3 comprises 16 residues. V was cut by 1 base and J by 4 bases, with 14 bases left in between. Germline loops: CDR1 MNHEY, CDR2 SMNVEV (reference sequence).